The 13 T cell receptor beta chains below all came from one sample that was sequenced in a study of CD8 T cells in Susac syndrome. When the RNA was reverse transcribed, random hexamers were used with an input of about 0.45 to 1 ug. One entry per CDR3 protein results from TCRdb running MiXCR on the immunoSEQ multiplex PCR reads. The table lists approximately 110,000 distinct CDR3 sequences, more than 80% of them singletons. Source material: CD8+ T cells from PBMCs. The receptor set was obtained from a human donor with multiple sclerosis.

The chain combines TRBV3-1 with TRBJ2-1, with 10 bases lining up with TRBD2. The germline V gene has CDR1 LGHDT and CDR2 YNNKEL (reference sequence). V dropped 5 bases and J dropped 5; count of bases not matched to a gene: 12. This CDR3 is built from 17 residues. This CDR3 reads CASSLAPSGRRHNEQFF. As DNA, the CDR3 is TGTGCCAGCAGCTTGGCCCCTAGCGGGAGAAGGCACAATGAGCAGTTCTTC.

The chain's CDR3 is CASSQAFMDETQYF. The CDR3 nucleotides read TGCGCCAGCAGCCAAGCCTTTATGGATGAGACCCAGTACTTC. The gene calls are TRBV4-1 and TRBJ2-5; D not certain. From germline, CDR1 is MGHRA and CDR2 YSYEKL. The CDR3 covers 14 residues. Trimming removed 1 base from V and 5 bases from J, with 11 bases in between.

The chain carries TRBV28 and TRBJ1-2; 9 bases fit TRBD1. Germline values: CDR1 MDHEN, CDR2 SYDVKM. This CDR3 contains 16 residues. Trimming removed 2 bases from V and 3 bases from J; junction bases left unmatched: 7. The CDR3: CASSLTPRTGDYGYTF. The CDR3 nucleotides read TGTGCCAGCAGTTTAACCCCCCGGACAGGGGACTATGGCTACACCTTC.

This clonotype was observed a single time. The chain links TRBV7-9 to TRBJ2-2, with D perhaps TRBD1 (6 bases). CDR1 and CDR2 (germline): SEHNR, FQNEAQ (reference sequence). The CDR3 is made up of 16 amino acids. With 5 bases removed from V and 1 base from J, the gap between germline ends came to 14 bases. The CDR3 region is CASSPPTGKNTGELFF. Written as DNA, the CDR3 is TGTGCCAGCAGCCCTCCCACAGGGAAGAACACCGGGGAGCTGTTTTTT.

The rearrangement links TRBV5-1 to TRBJ2-2; D gene unclear. Germline V gives CDR1 SGHRS, CDR2 YFSETQ. The CDR3 consists of 12 residues. Trimming pared 9 bases from V and 3 bases from J, leaving 9 bases between. CDR3 coding DNA: TGCGCCAACCGAGACGACACCGGGGAGCTGTTTTTT. This codes for CANRDDTGELFF.

This chain joins TRBV4-1 and TRBJ1-4, with D possibly matching TRBD1 (6 bases). This CDR3 is built from 16 residues. The ends were cut back, 0 bases at V and 3 bases at J, with 11 bases in the middle. Germline-derived CDR1 and CDR2 are MGHRA and YSYEKL. For the CDR3, the DNA is TGCGCCAGCAGCCAAGATCTCAGGGGTGCTAATGAAAAACTGTTTTTT. Protein: CASSQDLRGANEKLFF.

The chain is built from TRBV7-9 and TRBJ1-5, with TRBD1 as a possible D gene (5 bases). CDR3 size: 12 residues. Germline loops: CDR1 SEHNR, CDR2 FQNEAQ (reference sequence). V was cut by 4 bases and J by 7 bases, with 8 bases left in between. The CDR3 nucleotides are TGTGCCAGCAGCTCGGGGCTCCAGCCCCAGCATTTT. It specifies CASSSGLQPQHF.

This chain joins TRBV28 and TRBJ2-3; 7 bases line up with TRBD2. The V and J ends lost 7 bases and 6 bases, in that order; junction bases with no gene match: 16. The germline V gene encodes CDR1 MDHEN and CDR2 SYDVKM. This CDR3 region has 16 residues. The CDR3 region is CASKGLADYIWDTQYF. The DNA of the CDR3 is TGTGCCAGCAAGGGGCTAGCGGACTACATTTGGGATACGCAGTATTTT.

This chain uses TRBV9 with TRBJ2-3; D perhaps matches TRBD2 (6 bases). CDR1 is SGDLS, CDR2 YYNGEE, per germline. Trimming cost V 2 bases and J 4 bases, with 8 bases left between them. The CDR3 covers 13 residues. The CDR3 DNA reads TGTGCCAGCAGCGTGGGGGACTCAGATACGCAGTATTTT. This codes for CASSVGDSDTQYF.

DNA for the CDR3: TGTGCCAGCAGTTACAGTCTCGGGCGGGGACAGGGGAACACTGGCTACACCTTC. It codes for CASSYSLGRGQGNTGYTF. The chain carries TRBV6-5 and TRBJ1-2; 10 bases align to TRBD1. V lost 2 bases, J lost 7 bases, and 16 bases stayed unmatched. Germline V gene sequence: CDR1 MNHEY, CDR2 SVGAGI. This CDR3 region has 18 residues.

The V gene is TRBV12-5, the J gene TRBJ2-1; 12 bases agree with TRBD2. Germline V CDR1 and CDR2: LGHNT, FRNRAP. The V segment lost 7 bases and the J segment 7 bases; nucleotides outside the gene matches: 8. CDR3 length equals 15 residues. In DNA form, the CDR3 reads TGTGCTAGTGTAGATGGACTAGCGGGAAAGAATGAGCAGTTCTTC. This translates into CASVDGLAGKNEQFF.

The chain is built from TRBV12-3 or TRBV12-4 and TRBJ1-2, with 7 positions matching TRBD1. The CDR3 spans 14 residues. J lost 6 bases, V lost 5 bases, and 9 bases had no gene match. The CDR3 DNA reads as TGTGCCAGCAGTCCACAGGGGACCGGGAATGGCTACACCTTC. As protein: CASSPQGTGNGYTF.

V gene TRBV12-3 or TRBV12-4 combines with J gene TRBJ1-2, with D tentatively TRBD1 (6 bases). CDR3 length: 13 amino acids. Deletions cut 3 bases from V and 4 bases from J, with 9 bases between. The CDR3, as DNA: TGTGCCAGCAGTTTCGGGGGCCCCTATGGCTACACCTTC. Its protein is CASSFGGPYGYTF.